The 4 T cell receptor beta chains listed next were all sequenced from one sample in a study of molecular identifiers for immune sequencing clone quantification. TCRdb reprocessed the PCR reads with MiXCR, giving one entry per CDR3 protein. The sample lists fewer than 350,000 distinct CDR3 sequences, roughly a quarter occurring once. Material for sequencing was naive CD8+ T cells from blood, with Jurkat cell RNA spiked in. Noted subset: FACS-sorted CD8+CD4-CCR7+CD45RA+ naive T cells. These receptors all stem from a human donor in good health. Some libraries in this study had Jurkat cell RNA spiked in.

This clonotype was detected a few times. Germline and junction disagree at one end, which may indicate a read error. The chain combines TRBV11-2 with TRBJ2-7; TRBD2 might be the D (5 bases). In germline, CDR1 is SGHAT, CDR2 FQNNGV. The CDR3 sequence is 14 residues long. CDR3: CVSSSARGSYEQYF. DNA for the CDR3: TGTGTCAGCAGCTCAGCCCGGGGCTCCTACGAGCAGTACTTC.

The J gene is TRBJ2-3, the V gene TRBV7-2; 8 bases align to TRBD1. V lost 3 bases to trimming and J lost 0 bases; unmatched junction nucleotides: 11. Germline V gene sequence: CDR1 SGHTA, CDR2 FQGNSA. The CDR3 totals 18 residues. The CDR3 nucleotides read TGTGCCAGCAGCTTGACGAGCCGGGACAGGACTAGCACAGATACGCAGTATTTT. The encoded protein is CASSLTSRDRTSTDTQYF.

This clonotype was detected many times. This sequence joins TRBV7-8 and TRBJ2-5, with D unresolved. Germline V gives CDR1 SGHVS, CDR2 FQNEAQ. The CDR3 runs 14 residues. V was clipped by 2 bases and J by 1 base, with 8 bases between them. CDR3 loop: CASSLNYSQETQYF. In DNA form, the CDR3 reads TGTGCCAGCAGCTTAAACTACAGCCAAGAGACCCAGTACTTC.

Note on this clonotype: An end of the junction does not agree with germline; a read error may underlie this. This sequence joins TRBV20-1 and TRBJ2-1, with 8 bases lining up with TRBD2. The germline gives CDR1 DFQATT, CDR2 SNEGSKA (reference sequence). This CDR3 comprises 16 residues. CDR3 amino acids: CSARDSTGGFNNVQFF. In DNA, the CDR3 is TGCAGTGCTAGAGATTCGACGGGGGGGTTTAACAATGTGCAGTTCTTC.